This T cell receptor beta chain came from a study of blood T cells in healthy people across ages. The amount of total RNA extracted per sample was at least 6 micrograms. The study, taken as a whole, reports: Researchers said unsorted PBMCs prevented a conclusive naive versus antigen-experienced comparison. The unknown donor CMV status may have confounded expanded clonotype changes. Roughly linear age-related decline in beta diversity appeared, significant by age around 42.

Comments on this clonotype: What it binds is unknown.

Through a sample-barcoded 5' primer and a J-beta primer mix, a second PCR was run for roughly 6 to 11 cycles. One entry per CDR3 protein results from TCRdb running MiXCR on the 5' RACE reads. The data show roughly 800,000 distinct CDR3 sequences, with about three fifths seen just once and roughly 22% held by the top ten. V was clipped by 5 bases and J by 8 bases, with 20 bases between them. Germline CDR1 and CDR2: SEHNR and FQNEAQ (reference sequence). The CDR3 totals 15 residues. V is TRBV7-9 and J is TRBJ2-3; the D call may be TRBD1 or TRBD2 (5 bases each). The material sequenced was blood. The source is a man aged 25 to 40 in good health. The CDR3 DNA reads as TGTGCCAGCAGCAAAGCCGGGACCCCCGCTCGTACGCAGTATTTT. This sequence encodes CASSKAGTPARTQYF.